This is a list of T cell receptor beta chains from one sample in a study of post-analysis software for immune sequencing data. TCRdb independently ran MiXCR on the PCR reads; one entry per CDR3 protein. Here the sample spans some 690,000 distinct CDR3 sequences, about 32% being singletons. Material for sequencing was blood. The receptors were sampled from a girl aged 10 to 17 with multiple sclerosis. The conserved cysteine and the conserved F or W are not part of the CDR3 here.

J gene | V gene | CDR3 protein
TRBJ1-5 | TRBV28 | AVPQEVQGNQPQH
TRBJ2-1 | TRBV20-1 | SAEWSSGRTYNEQF
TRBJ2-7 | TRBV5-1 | ASRWTSGDEQY
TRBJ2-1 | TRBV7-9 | ASSSFRGRVNEQF
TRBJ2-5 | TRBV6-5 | ASSPWGQETQY
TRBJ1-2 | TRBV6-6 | ASNLQSPYGYT
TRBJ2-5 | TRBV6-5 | ASSLRRGAETQY
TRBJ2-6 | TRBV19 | ASSIDRANVLT
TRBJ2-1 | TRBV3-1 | ASSQWDRPYNEQF
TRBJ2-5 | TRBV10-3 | AISETGRQETQY
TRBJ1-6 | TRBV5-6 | ASSWTRGPYNSPLH
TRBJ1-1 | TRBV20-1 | SAREWSRGTEAF
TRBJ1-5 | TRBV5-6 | ASSLGAGGGWQPQH
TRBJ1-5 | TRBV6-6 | ASSYRTGGAQPQH
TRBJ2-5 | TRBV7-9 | ASTPRVETQY
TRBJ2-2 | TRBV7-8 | ASTQRWGQGITGELF
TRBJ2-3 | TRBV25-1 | ASSRDPTDTQY
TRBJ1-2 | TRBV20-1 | SARDVDRHLIHGYT
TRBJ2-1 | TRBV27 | ASSPGLAGSGQF
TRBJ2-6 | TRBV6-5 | ASSYWAGGGSGANVLT
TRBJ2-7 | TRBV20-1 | SASPSGSSYEQY
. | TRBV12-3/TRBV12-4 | ASSITGQGARETQY
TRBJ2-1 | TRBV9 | ASSVGREGFYNEQF